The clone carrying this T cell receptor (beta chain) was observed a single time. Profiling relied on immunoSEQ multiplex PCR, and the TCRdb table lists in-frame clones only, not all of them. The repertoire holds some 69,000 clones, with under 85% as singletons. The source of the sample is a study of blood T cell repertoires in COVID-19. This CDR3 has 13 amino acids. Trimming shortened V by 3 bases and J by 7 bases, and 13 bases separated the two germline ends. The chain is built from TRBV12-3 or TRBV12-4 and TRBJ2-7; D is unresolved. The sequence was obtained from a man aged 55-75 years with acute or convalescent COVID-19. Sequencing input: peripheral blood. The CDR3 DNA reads TGTGCCAGCAGTTTCAGTGCGGCTGGAGAGCAGTACTTC. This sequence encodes CASSFSAAGEQYF.